This T cell receptor (beta chain) is from a study of metastatic and nonmetastatic thyroid tumors. Each patient came to thyroid surgery without any prior treatment (of any kind). MiXCR re-clonotyped the PCR reads for TCRdb. The sample comprises over 40,000 clones, over 10% of which are singletons, and 20% to 25% rests with the top ten. Germline loops: CDR1 SGHAT, CDR2 FQNNGV. The CDR3 contains 14 residues. This clone was seen at least ten times. The junction shows a germline mismatch at one end, possibly a read error. The TCR originated in a female donor with papillary thyroid cancer or a benign thyroid nodule (not recorded which). Some clones in this sample may be carry-over from other donors' samples. The chain couples TRBV11-2 to TRBJ2-1; D not certain. Sequencing was done on a sample of blood. The CDR3 DNA reads TGTGCCAGCACCTTACGACCTTACCCGGATGAGCAGTTCTTC. This sequence encodes CASTLRPYPDEQFF.